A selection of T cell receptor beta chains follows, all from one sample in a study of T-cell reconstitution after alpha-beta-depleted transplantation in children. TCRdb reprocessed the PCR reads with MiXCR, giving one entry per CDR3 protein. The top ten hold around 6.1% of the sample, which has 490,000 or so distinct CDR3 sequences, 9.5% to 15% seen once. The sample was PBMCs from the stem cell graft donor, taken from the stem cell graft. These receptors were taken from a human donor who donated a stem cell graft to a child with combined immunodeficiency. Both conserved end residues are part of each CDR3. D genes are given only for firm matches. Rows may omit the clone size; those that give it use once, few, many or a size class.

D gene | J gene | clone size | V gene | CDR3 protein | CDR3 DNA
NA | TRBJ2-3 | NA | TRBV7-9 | CASSLWQDTQYF | TGTGCCAGCAGCTTATGGCAAGATACGCAGTATTTT
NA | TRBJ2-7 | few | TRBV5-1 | CASSVGPSGGDEQYF | TGCGCCAGCAGCGTCGGACCGTCCGGGGGCGACGAGCAGTACTTC
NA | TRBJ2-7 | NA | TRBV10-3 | CAISEKLLSSYEQYF | TGTGCCATCAGTGAAAAGTTACTAAGCTCCTACGAGCAGTACTTC
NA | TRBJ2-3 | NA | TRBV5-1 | CASSLTGAVPDTQYF | TGCGCCAGCAGCTTGACCGGGGCGGTCCCAGATACGCAGTATTTT
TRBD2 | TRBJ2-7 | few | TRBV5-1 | CASSLRGGGSYEQYF | TGCGCCAGCAGCCTGCGGGGGGGCGGCTCCTACGAGCAGTACTTC
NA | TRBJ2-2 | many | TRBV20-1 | CSARDAGRDTGELFF | TGCAGTGCTAGAGATGCAGGGCGAGACACCGGGGAGCTGTTTTTT
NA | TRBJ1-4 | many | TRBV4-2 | CASRSRGSGEKLFF | TGTGCCAGCCGGTCGAGGGGTTCGGGCGAAAAACTGTTTTTT
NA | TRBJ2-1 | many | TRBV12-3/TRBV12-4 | CASSLPPRGYEQFF | TGTGCCAGCAGCCTACCTCCAAGAGGGTATGAGCAGTTCTTC
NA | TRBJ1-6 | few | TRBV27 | CASRGGPPSSYNSPLHF | TGTGCCAGCAGGGGCGGCCCTCCGAGCTCCTATAATTCACCCCTCCACTTT
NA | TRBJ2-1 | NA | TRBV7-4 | CASSSLAEEQFF | TGTGCCAGCAGCTCTTTAGCGGAAGAGCAGTTCTTC
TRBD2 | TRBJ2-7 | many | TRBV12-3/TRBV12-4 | CASSASGGALDEQYF | TGTGCCAGCAGTGCTAGCGGGGGGGCGCTCGACGAGCAGTACTTC
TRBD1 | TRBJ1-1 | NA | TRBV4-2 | CASSHPSTGADTEAFF | TGTGCCAGCAGCCACCCTTCGACAGGGGCAGACACTGAAGCTTTCTTT
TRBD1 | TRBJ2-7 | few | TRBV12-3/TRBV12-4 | CASSSGTDSFWGHYEQYF | TGTGCCAGCAGTTCCGGGACAGATAGTTTTTGGGGCCACTACGAGCAGTACTTC
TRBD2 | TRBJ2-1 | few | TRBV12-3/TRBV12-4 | CASSGETSGGNKRYNEQFF | TGTGCCAGCAGTGGTGAGACTAGCGGGGGGAATAAGAGGTACAATGAGCAGTTCTTC
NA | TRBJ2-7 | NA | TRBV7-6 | CASSLPTGAQSEQYF | TGTGCCAGCAGCCTACCAACCGGGGCTCAGAGCGAGCAGTACTTC
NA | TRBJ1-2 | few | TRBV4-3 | CASSQDGDTVNYGYTF | TGCGCCAGCAGCCAAGATGGGGACACAGTCAACTATGGCTACACCTTC
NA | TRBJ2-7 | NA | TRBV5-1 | CASSLGVIRATYEQYF | TGCGCCAGCTCTCTGGGAGTAATCAGGGCCACCTACGAGCAGTACTTC
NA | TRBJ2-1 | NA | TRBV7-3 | CASSFTGHTYNEQFF | TGTGCCAGCAGCTTCACGGGACACACCTACAATGAGCAGTTCTTC
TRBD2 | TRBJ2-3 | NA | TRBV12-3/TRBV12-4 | CATQIAGGADTQYF | TGTGCCACCCAAATAGCGGGGGGGGCAGATACGCAGTATTTT
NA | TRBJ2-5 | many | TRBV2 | CASSEGGWSKTQYF | TGTGCCAGCAGTGAAGGAGGGTGGTCGAAGACCCAGTACTTC
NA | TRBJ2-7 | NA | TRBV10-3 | CAISESGRESYEQYF | TGTGCCATCAGTGAGTCGGGTCGGGAGTCCTACGAGCAGTACTTC
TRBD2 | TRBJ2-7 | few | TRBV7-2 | CATGLAGASYEQYF | TGTGCCACGGGACTAGCGGGAGCCTCCTACGAGCAGTACTTC
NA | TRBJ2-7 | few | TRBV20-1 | CSAPDKLYEQYF | TGCAGTGCCCCGGATAAGCTCTACGAGCAGTACTTC
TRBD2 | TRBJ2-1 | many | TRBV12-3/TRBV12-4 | CASSLRLAHQSSYNEQFF | TGTGCCAGCAGTTTAAGACTAGCGCATCAGAGCTCCTACAATGAGCAGTTCTTC
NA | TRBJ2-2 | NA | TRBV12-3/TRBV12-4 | CASSLEETGAAGLFF | TGTGCCAGCAGTTTAGAAGAGACAGGAGCCGCGGGGCTGTTTTTT
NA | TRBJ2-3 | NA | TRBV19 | CASSIAPWGAGDTQYF | TGTGCCAGTAGTATAGCCCCTTGGGGAGCTGGAGATACGCAGTATTTT
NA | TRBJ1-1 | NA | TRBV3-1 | CASSQGVYTEAFF | TGTGCCAGCAGCCAAGGAGTTTACACTGAAGCTTTCTTT
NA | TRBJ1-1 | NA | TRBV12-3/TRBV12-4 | CATQFVGGTEAFF | TGTGCCACCCAGTTTGTGGGGGGCACTGAAGCTTTCTTT
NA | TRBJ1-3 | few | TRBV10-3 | CAISRDGTSGNTIYF | TGTGCCATCAGCCGGGACGGAACATCTGGAAACACCATATATTTT
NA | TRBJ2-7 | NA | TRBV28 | CASSFSLGAEQYF | TGTGCCAGCAGTTTCTCCCTGGGGGCCGAGCAGTACTTC
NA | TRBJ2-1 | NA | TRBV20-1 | CSAMKRSDRGSYNEQFF | TGCAGTGCTATGAAAAGGAGTGACCGGGGGTCCTACAATGAGCAGTTCTTC
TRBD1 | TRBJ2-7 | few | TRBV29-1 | CSVEWTGGGNEQYF | TGCAGCGTTGAATGGACAGGGGGCGGGAACGAGCAGTACTTC
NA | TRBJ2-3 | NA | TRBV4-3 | CASSQGYRTSTDTQYF | TGCGCCAGCAGCCAAGGTTATCGGACAAGCACAGATACGCAGTATTTT
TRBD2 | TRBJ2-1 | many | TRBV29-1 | CSVGAGTSGRNEQFF | TGCAGCGTAGGGGCCGGGACTAGCGGGAGGAATGAGCAGTTCTTC
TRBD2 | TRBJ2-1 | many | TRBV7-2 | CASSFLAGGPGYNEQFF | TGTGCCAGCAGCTTCCTAGCGGGGGGGCCTGGGTACAATGAGCAGTTCTTC
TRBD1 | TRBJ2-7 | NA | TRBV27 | CASSLIGTGVSEQYF | TGTGCCAGCAGTTTGATCGGGACAGGGGTCTCCGAGCAGTACTTC
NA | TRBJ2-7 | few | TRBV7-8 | CASSSAGFYEQYF | TGTGCCAGCAGTTCTGCCGGGTTCTACGAGCAGTACTTC
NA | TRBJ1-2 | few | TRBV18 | CASSLGDREVHTF | TGTGCCAGCTCACTCGGAGATAGGGAAGTCCATACCTTC
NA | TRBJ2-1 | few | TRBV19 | CASSIDLGVSLNEQFF | TGTGCCAGTAGTATAGATCTAGGGGTTTCTCTCAATGAGCAGTTCTTC
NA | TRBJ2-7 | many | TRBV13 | CASGAGSSYEQYF | TGTGCCAGCGGGGCTGGGAGCTCCTACGAGCAGTACTTC
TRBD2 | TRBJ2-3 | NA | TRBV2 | CASRFSGVADTQYF | TGTGCCAGCAGATTTAGCGGGGTCGCAGATACGCAGTATTTT
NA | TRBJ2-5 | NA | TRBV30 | CGGGGQETQYF | TGTGGGGGAGGAGGGCAAGAGACCCAGTACTTC
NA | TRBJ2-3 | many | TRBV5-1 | CASSASGVLPGGTQYF | TGCGCCAGCAGCGCGTCGGGAGTGCTACCCGGGGGTACGCAGTATTTT
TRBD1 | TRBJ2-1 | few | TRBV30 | CAWSDRELDNEQFF | TGTGCCTGGAGCGACAGGGAATTGGACAATGAGCAGTTCTTC
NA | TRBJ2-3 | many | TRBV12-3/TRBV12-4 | CASSPQAGVLADTQYF | TGTGCCAGCAGTCCCCAGGCAGGGGTGTTGGCAGATACGCAGTATTTT
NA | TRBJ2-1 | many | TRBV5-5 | CASSLSSGQEQFF | TGTGCCAGCAGCTTGTCCAGTGGCCAAGAGCAGTTCTTC
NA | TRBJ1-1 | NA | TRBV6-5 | CASSYSTTVNTEAFF | TGTGCCAGCAGTTACTCGACTACAGTGAACACTGAAGCTTTCTTT
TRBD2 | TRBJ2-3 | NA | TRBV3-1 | CASSQVIEGGRTSTDTQYF | TGTGCCAGCAGCCAAGTTATAGAGGGCGGGAGGACTAGCACAGATACGCAGTATTTT
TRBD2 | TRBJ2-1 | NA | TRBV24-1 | CATSDAGLVNEQFF | TGTGCCACCAGTGATGCGGGACTAGTGAATGAGCAGTTCTTC
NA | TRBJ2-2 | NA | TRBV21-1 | CASSTNRGPGELFF | TGTGCCAGCAGCACCAACAGGGGTCCCGGGGAGCTGTTTTTT
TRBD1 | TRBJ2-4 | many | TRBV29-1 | CSVKTGEDIQYF | TGCAGCGTAAAGACAGGGGAAGACATTCAGTACTTC
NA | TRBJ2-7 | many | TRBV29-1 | CSARLPSYEQYF | TGCAGCGCCCGCTTGCCGAGCTACGAGCAGTACTTC
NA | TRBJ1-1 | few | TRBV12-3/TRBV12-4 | CASSLQGRSTEAFF | TGTGCCAGCAGTCTTCAGGGACGGAGCACTGAAGCTTTCTTT
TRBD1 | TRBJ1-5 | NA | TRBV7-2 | CASSLSGQGPQPQHF | TGTGCCAGCAGCTTATCGGGACAGGGTCCCCAGCCCCAGCATTTT
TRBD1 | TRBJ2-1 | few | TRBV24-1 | CATSGTGISYNEQFF | TGTGCCACCAGCGGGACAGGAATATCCTACAATGAGCAGTTCTTC
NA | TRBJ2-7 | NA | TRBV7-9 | CASSFTYREQYF | TGTGCCAGCAGCTTCACCTACAGGGAGCAGTACTTC